Below are 19 T cell receptor beta chains sequenced from a single sample in a study of T cells after yellow fever vaccination. TCRdb independently ran MiXCR on the 5' RACE reads; one entry per CDR3 protein. This table holds around 100,000 distinct CDR3 sequences, under 9% found once. The source material was CD8+ T cells sorted from PBMCs, sampled 45 days after the yellow fever booster vaccination. All receptors derive from a man aged 30 to 45 who received the YFV17D yellow fever vaccine.

The sample holds many counts of this clonotype. This chain connects TRBV20-1 to TRBJ1-5; D possibly corresponds to TRBD1 (6 bases). Germline lookup yields CDR1 DFQATT and CDR2 SNEGSKA (reference sequence). The CDR3 contains 12 residues. V dropped 6 bases and J dropped 5 bases, with 11 bases sitting between them. CDR3 loop: CSALEGDQPQHF. Written as DNA, the CDR3 is TGCAGTGCCCTCGAGGGGGATCAGCCCCAGCATTTT.

This clonotype came up a few times. The V gene is TRBV6-5, the J gene TRBJ2-1; 12 nucleotides agree with TRBD2. The CDR3 spans 18 residues. CDR1 is MNHEY and CDR2 is SVGAGI in the germline V gene. The ends lost 2 bases at V and 4 bases at J; junction bases unmatched: 9. CDR3 region: CASSYGRLAGALYNEQFF. DNA of the CDR3: TGTGCCAGCAGTTACGGTCGACTAGCGGGAGCGTTATACAATGAGCAGTTCTTC.

This clonotype was counted ten times or more. The V gene is TRBV27, the J gene TRBJ2-7; 11 bases align to TRBD2. CDR3 length: 14 residues. CDR1 MNHEY and CDR2 SMNVEV come from the germline V gene (reference sequence). The ends lost 10 bases at V and 2 bases at J; junction bases unmatched: 7. The CDR3 loop is CATGLTSGTYEQYF. The DNA of the CDR3 is TGTGCCACAGGACTGACTAGCGGGACCTACGAGCAGTACTTC.

This clonotype was seen more than once but under ten times. The V and J genes are TRBV7-2 and TRBJ2-1, with 7 bases that match TRBD1. Trimming cost V 2 bases and J 8 bases; bases outside gene matches: 6. The CDR3 has 14 amino acids. Germline V gives CDR1 SGHTA, CDR2 FQGNSA. Here the CDR3 DNA reads TGTGCCAGCAGCTTAAGCGCAGGGGGAGATGAGCAGTTCTTC. Its translation: CASSLSAGGDEQFF.

The chain employs TRBV15 and TRBJ2-2; 8 bases are shared with TRBD1. CDR1 is LNHNV and CDR2 is YYDKDF in the germline V gene (reference sequence). This CDR3 has 14 amino acids. With 3 bases clipped from V and 6 bases from J, the junction kept 3 bases outside the gene matches. In DNA, the CDR3 is TGTGCCACCAGCAGGGCGACAGGGGCCGGGGAGCTGTTTTTT. Translating it yields CATSRATGAGELFF.

The sample holds many counts of this clonotype. The chain is built from TRBV15 and TRBJ2-1; TRBD2 matches at 10 bases. CDR1 is LNHNV, CDR2 YYDKDF, per germline (reference sequence). The J segment lost 0 bases and the V segment lost 0 bases, leaving 11 bases of the junction unmatched. This CDR3 region has 20 residues. CDR3 sequence: CATSRDQELAGVSSYNEQFF. For the CDR3, the DNA is TGTGCCACCAGCAGAGATCAGGAGCTAGCGGGAGTAAGCTCCTACAATGAGCAGTTCTTC.

This clonotype was seen only a few times. The chain is built from TRBV28 and TRBJ2-7; perhaps TRBD2 as D (5 bases). V shed 4 bases and J shed 3 bases, with 19 bases lying between them. The germline gives CDR1 MDHEN, CDR2 SYDVKM. This CDR3 is built from 16 residues. This CDR3 reads CASSSPGGRSDYEQYF. The CDR3 DNA sequence: TGTGCCAGCAGTTCCCCAGGAGGCAGAAGTGACTACGAGCAGTACTTC.

In its sample, this clonotype was seen many times. The chain has TRBV7-2 and TRBJ2-1; no firm D call. The CDR3 consists of 16 residues. In germline, CDR1 is SGHTA, CDR2 FQGNSA. Trimming removed 0 bases from V and 3 bases from J, with 12 bases in between. As DNA, the CDR3 is TGTGCCAGCAGCTTAGCGGTAGAGTCGATCTACAATGAGCAGTTCTTC. It is translated as CASSLAVESIYNEQFF.

The rearrangement joins TRBV7-9 to TRBJ2-5; possibly TRBD1 for D (5 bases). This CDR3 has 16 amino acids. The germline gives CDR1 SEHNR, CDR2 FQNEAQ (reference sequence). V lost 10 bases and J 3 bases, leaving 24 bases between the germline ends. The CDR3 nucleotides are TGTGCCACCCAAGCTCCAGGGCACCCTATAGAAGAGACCCAGTACTTC. Amino acids: CATQAPGHPIEETQYF.

CDR3 sequence (DNA): TGTGCCAGCAGCTCTTTAGACCTAGGGGCGTACGAGCAGTACTTC. This translates into CASSSLDLGAYEQYF. This chain uses TRBV7-9 with TRBJ2-7; D is perhaps TRBD1 (5 bases). This CDR3 contains 15 residues. V gave up 4 bases and J gave up 4 bases, with 17 bases separating them. Germline CDR1 and CDR2: SEHNR and FQNEAQ (reference sequence).

The genes are TRBV5-6 and TRBJ2-3, with D perhaps given as TRBD1 or TRBD2 (5 bases each). CDR1 is SGHDT, CDR2 YYEEEE, per germline. Trimming took 4 bases from V and 0 from J, leaving 21 bases between them. This CDR3 contains 18 residues. The CDR3 is CASSPGTLRFSSTDTQYF. CDR3 nucleotide sequence: TGTGCCAGCAGCCCCGGGACCCTCAGATTCTCTAGCACAGATACGCAGTATTTT. The variable domain in full, with the rest retrieved from reference TRBV5-6 and TRBJ2-3, is DAGVTQSPTHLIKTRGQQVTLRCSPKSGHDTVSWYQQALGQGPQFIFQYYEEEERQRGNFPDRFSGHQFPNYSSELNVNALLLGDSALYLCASSPGTLRFSSTDTQYFGPGTRLTVL.

This clonotype showed up many times. V gene TRBV7-9 combines with J gene TRBJ1-2, with 10 bases lining up with TRBD1. Per the germline V gene, CDR1 is SEHNR and CDR2 is FQNEAQ (reference sequence). CDR3 length: 15 amino acids. With V trimmed by 5 bases and J by 2 bases, 5 bases remained unmatched. The CDR3 nucleotides read TGTGCCAGCAGCCGACCGGGACAGGGGAACTATGGCTACACCTTC. Encoded protein: CASSRPGQGNYGYTF.

This clonotype was counted ten times or more. The chain combines TRBV12-3 or TRBV12-4 with TRBJ1-4, with a weak D call TRBD1 (6 bases). The V gene lost 11 bases and the J gene lost 10 bases, with 17 bases spanning the gap. The CDR3 totals 12 residues. For the CDR3, the DNA is TGTGCCGCCTACCGACAGGACCTAAAACTGTTTTTT. Translation gives CAAYRQDLKLFF.

In its sample, this clonotype was seen a few times. J is TRBJ2-7 and V is TRBV20-1, with D possibly matching TRBD1 (6 bases). The CDR3 has 15 amino acids. The germline V gene encodes CDR1 DFQATT and CDR2 SNEGSKA (reference sequence). The ends were cut back, 6 bases at V and 0 bases at J, with 18 bases in the middle. The CDR3 nucleotides read TGCAGTGCAAGCCAGGGGTCCCTCCTCTCCTACGAGCAGTACTTC. This codes for CSASQGSLLSYEQYF.

This clonotype occurred many times. The chain carries TRBV5-1 and TRBJ1-6, with D unclear. The CDR3 contains 13 residues. Deletions cut 0 bases from V and 8 bases from J, with 6 bases between. CDR1 and CDR2 from the germline V gene are SGHRS and YFSETQ. For the CDR3, the DNA is TGCGCCAGCAGCTTGGCCCCGGATTCACCCCTCCACTTT. The encoded protein is CASSLAPDSPLHF.

This clonotype came up many times. The chain joins TRBV7-8 to TRBJ2-3, with D possibly matching TRBD2 (6 bases). CDR1 is SGHVS and CDR2 is FQNEAQ in the germline V gene. V dropped 2 bases and J dropped 2 bases, with 11 bases sitting between them. The CDR3 sequence is 15 residues long. CDR3 in amino acids: CASSLSSGFTDTQYF. The DNA for the CDR3 is TGTGCCAGCAGCTTAAGTAGCGGCTTCACAGATACGCAGTATTTT.

This clonotype has a count of ten or more. The chain uses TRBV29-1 and TRBJ2-1; D is ambiguous. Germline V gives CDR1 SQVTM, CDR2 ANQGSEA. This CDR3 region has 11 residues. V was cut by 7 bases and J by 0 bases, with 4 bases left in between. CDR3 sequence reads: CSAFSYNEQFF. CDR3 nucleotides: TGCAGCGCCTTCTCCTACAATGAGCAGTTCTTC.

This clonotype came up many times. CDR3 bases: TGTGCCAGCAGCCACCCCCTGGACGTCTCCTACAATGAGCAGTTCTTC. Translation gives CASSHPLDVSYNEQFF. The V and J genes are TRBV7-8 and TRBJ2-1; no firm D call. The germline V gene has CDR1 SGHVS and CDR2 FQNEAQ. CDR3 length: 16 amino acids. The germline V and J ends were trimmed by 5 bases and 0 bases, with 14 bases remaining between them.

This clonotype was counted ten times or more. The V and J genes are TRBV4-3 and TRBJ2-7; TRBD2 aligns across 11 bases. Germline V gives CDR1 LGHNA, CDR2 YSLEER. Trimming removed 2 bases from V and 7 bases from J; junction bases left unmatched: 7. The CDR3 is made up of 15 amino acids. DNA for the CDR3: TGCGCCAGCAGCCAAACACTAGCGGGAGTCTTAGAGCAGTACTTC. Translated, it gives CASSQTLAGVLEQYF.